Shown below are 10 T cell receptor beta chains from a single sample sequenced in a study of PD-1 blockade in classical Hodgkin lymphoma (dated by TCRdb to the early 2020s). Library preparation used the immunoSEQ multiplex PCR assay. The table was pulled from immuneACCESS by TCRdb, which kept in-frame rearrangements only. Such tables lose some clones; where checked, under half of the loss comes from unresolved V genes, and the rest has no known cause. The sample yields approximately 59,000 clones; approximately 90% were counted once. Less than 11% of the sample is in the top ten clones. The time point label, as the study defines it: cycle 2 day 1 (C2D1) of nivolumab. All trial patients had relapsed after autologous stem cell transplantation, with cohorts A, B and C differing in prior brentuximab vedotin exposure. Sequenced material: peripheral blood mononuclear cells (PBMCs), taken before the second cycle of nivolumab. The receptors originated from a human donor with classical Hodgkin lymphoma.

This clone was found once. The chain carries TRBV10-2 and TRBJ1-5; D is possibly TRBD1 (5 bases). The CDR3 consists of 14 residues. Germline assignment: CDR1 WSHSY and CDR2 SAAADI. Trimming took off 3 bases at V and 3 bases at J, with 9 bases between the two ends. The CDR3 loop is CASSETTDNQPQHF. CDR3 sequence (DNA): TGCGCCAGCAGTGAAACGACAGACAATCAGCCCCAGCATTTT.

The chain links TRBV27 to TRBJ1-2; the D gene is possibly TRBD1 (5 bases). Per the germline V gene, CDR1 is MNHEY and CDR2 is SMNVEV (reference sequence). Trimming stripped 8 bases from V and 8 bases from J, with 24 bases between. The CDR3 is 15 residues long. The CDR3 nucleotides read TGTGCCAGCCGGTCCCCCGGTGGTGTGTGGGGGGGCTACACCTTC. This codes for CASRSPGGVWGGYTF.

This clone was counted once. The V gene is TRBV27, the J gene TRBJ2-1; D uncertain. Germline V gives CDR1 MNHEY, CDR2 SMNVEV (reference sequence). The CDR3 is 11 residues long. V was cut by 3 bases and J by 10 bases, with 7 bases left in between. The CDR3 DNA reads TGTGCCAGCAGTTTGGAAAGAGAGCAGTTCTTC. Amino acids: CASSLEREQFF.

CDR3 coding DNA: TGTGCCAGTAGTCCGGGACAGGGGTTGTACTCGAACACTGAAGCTTTCTTT. Encoded protein: CASSPGQGLYSNTEAFF. The rearrangement uses TRBV19 and TRBJ1-1; 10 bases line up with TRBD1. This CDR3 is 17 amino acids long. V trimming: 5 bases; J trimming: 1 base; junction bases outside the gene matches: 10. Germline V lookup: CDR1 LNHDA, CDR2 SQIVND (reference sequence).

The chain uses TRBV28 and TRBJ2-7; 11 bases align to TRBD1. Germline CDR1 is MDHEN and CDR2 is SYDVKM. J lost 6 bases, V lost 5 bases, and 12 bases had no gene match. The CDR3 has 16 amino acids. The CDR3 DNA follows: TGTGCCAGCAGTCCCCCGGATGGGACAGGGGGTCCCGAGCAGTACTTC. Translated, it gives CASSPPDGTGGPEQYF.

CDR3 nucleotides: TGTGCCAGCAGCAAAGTTATTAGGGTCCCGGTCATTCAGTACTTC. This gives the protein CASSKVIRVPVIQYF. The J gene is TRBJ2-4, the V gene TRBV21-1. TRBV21-1 is a listed pseudogene. The CDR3 contains 15 residues.

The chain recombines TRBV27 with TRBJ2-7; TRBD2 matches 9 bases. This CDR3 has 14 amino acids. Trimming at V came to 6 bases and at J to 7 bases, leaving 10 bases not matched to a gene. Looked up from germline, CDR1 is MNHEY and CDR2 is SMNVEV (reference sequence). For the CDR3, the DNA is TGTGCCAGCAGGGCGGGAGGGCCAGTGGAGGAGCAGTACTTC. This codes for CASRAGGPVEEQYF.

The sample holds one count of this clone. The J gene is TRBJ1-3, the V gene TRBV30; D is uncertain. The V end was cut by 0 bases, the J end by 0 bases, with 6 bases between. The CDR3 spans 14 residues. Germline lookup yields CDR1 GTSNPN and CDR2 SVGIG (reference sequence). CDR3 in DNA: TGTGCCTGGAGTGTAGGCAGCTCTGGAAACACCATATATTTT. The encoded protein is CAWSVGSSGNTIYF.

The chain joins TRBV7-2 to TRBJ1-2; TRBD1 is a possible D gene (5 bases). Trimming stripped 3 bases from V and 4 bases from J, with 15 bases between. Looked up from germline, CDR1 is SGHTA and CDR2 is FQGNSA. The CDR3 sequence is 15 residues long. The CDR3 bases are TGTGCCAGCAGCTTTTTGAGTGACAGTCCCTATGGCTACACCTTC. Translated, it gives CASSFLSDSPYGYTF. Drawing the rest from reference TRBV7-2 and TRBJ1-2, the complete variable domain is GAGVSQSPSNKVTEKGKDVELRCDPISGHTALYWYRQSLGQGLEFLIYFQGNSAPDKSGLPSDRFSAERTGGSVSTLTIQRTQQEDSAVYLCASSFLSDSPYGYTFGSGTRLTVV.

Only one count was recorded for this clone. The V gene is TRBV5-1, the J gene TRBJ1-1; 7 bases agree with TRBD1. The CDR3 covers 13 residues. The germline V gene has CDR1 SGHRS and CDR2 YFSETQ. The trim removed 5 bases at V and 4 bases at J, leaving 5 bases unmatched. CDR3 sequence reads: CASSLDRFTEAFF. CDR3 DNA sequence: TGCGCCAGCAGTCTGGACAGGTTCACTGAAGCTTTCTTT.